These 7 T cell receptor beta chains came from one sample sequenced in a study of blood T cell repertoires in COVID-19. Method: immunoSEQ multiplex PCR; TCRdb's copy keeps in-frame clones and lacks some. Here the sample spans about 130,000 clones, about nine tenths being singletons. Source material: peripheral blood. Source of these receptors: a man aged 50 to 60 with acute or convalescent COVID-19.

This rearrangement joins TRBV18 to TRBJ2-2, with 8 nucleotides matching TRBD1. CDR3 size: 16 residues. The germline CDR1 and CDR2 sequences are KGHSH and LQKENI. J gave up 4 bases and V 4 bases, and 8 bases lay outside the gene matches. The CDR3 loop is CASSLRTGPITGELFF. The CDR3 DNA reads TGTGCCAGCTCACTACGGACAGGGCCGATCACCGGGGAGCTGTTTTTT.

The V gene is TRBV6-6, the J gene TRBJ1-1; the D is unclear. The germline V gene encodes CDR1 MNHNY and CDR2 SVGAGI (reference sequence). The V and J ends lost 2 bases and 0 bases respectively, with 13 bases between them. The CDR3 extends over 16 amino acids. CDR3 sequence reads: CASSYGGAVLNTEAFF. The CDR3 DNA is TGTGCCAGCAGTTACGGAGGCGCGGTCCTGAACACTGAAGCTTTCTTT.

The chain links TRBV2 to TRBJ2-2; 10 bases map to TRBD2. The CDR3 extends over 16 amino acids. CDR1 is SNHLY and CDR2 is FYNNEI in the germline V gene. V was clipped by 4 bases and J by 0 bases; unmatched bases: 2. Here the CDR3 reads CASSVGLAANTGELFF. The CDR3 bases are TGTGCCAGCAGTGTCGGACTAGCGGCGAACACCGGGGAGCTGTTTTTT.

The CDR3: CASSGVIGEKLFF. In DNA, the CDR3 is TGTGCCAGCAGCGGTGTTATCGGGGAAAAACTGTTTTTT. The V and J genes are TRBV2 and TRBJ1-4; D is undetermined. Per the germline V gene, CDR1 is SNHLY and CDR2 is FYNNEI. The V end was cut by 6 bases, the J end by 8 bases, with 13 bases between. The CDR3 runs 13 residues.

This chain uses TRBV2 with TRBJ2-6; 7 bases match TRBD2. Per germline, CDR1 SNHLY and CDR2 FYNNEI. V dropped 8 bases and J dropped 0; count of bases not matched to a gene: 1. The CDR3 loop spans 14 amino acids. The CDR3 nucleotides read TGTGCCAGCTGGGGGGGCTCTGGGGCCAACGTCCTGACTTTC. This gives the protein CASWGGSGANVLTF.

V gene TRBV6-1 combines with J gene TRBJ1-2; D perhaps matches TRBD1 (5 bases). There are 13 residues in the CDR3. The V gene's germline CDR1 is MNHNS and CDR2 SASEGT. V was trimmed by 5 bases and J by 3 bases, leaving 10 bases between them. CDR3 protein: CASSTPGYYGYTF. The CDR3 region has the DNA TGTGCCAGCAGTACCCCAGGGTACTATGGCTACACCTTC.

This rearrangement joins TRBV12-3 or TRBV12-4 to TRBJ2-7, with D perhaps matching TRBD1 (6 bases). V lost 8 bases and J 6 bases, leaving 14 bases between the germline ends. The CDR3 is 12 residues long. The CDR3 DNA is TGTGCCAGCGTTGATGTAGGGGGCGAGCAGTACTTC. Residues: CASVDVGGEQYF.